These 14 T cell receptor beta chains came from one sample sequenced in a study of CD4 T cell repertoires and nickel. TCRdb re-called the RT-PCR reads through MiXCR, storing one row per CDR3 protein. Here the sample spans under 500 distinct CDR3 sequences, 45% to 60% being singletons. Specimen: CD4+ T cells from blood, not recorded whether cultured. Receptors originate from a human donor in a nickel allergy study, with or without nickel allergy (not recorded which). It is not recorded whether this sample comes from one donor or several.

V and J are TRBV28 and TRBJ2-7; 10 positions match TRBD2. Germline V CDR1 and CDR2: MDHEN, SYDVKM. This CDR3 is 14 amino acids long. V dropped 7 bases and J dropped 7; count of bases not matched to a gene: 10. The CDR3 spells CASKIAGGSREQYF. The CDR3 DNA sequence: TGTGCCAGCAAAATAGCGGGAGGCTCTCGGGAGCAGTACTTC.

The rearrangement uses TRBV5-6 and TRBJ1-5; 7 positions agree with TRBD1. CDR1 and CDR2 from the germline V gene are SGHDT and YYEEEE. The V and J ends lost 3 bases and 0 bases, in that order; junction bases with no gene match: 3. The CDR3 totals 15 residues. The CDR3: CASSSGGYSNQPQHF. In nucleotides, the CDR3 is TGTGCCAGCAGCTCAGGGGGATATAGCAATCAGCCCCAGCATTTT.

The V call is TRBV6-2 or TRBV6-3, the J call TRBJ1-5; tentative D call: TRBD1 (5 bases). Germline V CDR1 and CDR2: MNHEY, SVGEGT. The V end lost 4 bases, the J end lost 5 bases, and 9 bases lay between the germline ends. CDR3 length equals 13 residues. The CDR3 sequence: CASSLQEHQPQHF. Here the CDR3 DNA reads TGTGCCAGCAGTTTACAGGAGCATCAGCCCCAGCATTTT.

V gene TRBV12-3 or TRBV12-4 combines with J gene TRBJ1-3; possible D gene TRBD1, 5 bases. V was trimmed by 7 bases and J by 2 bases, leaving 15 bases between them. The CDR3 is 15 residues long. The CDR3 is CASNRRGTAGNTIYF. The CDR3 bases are TGTGCCAGCAACCGCCGAGGGACTGCTGGAAACACCATATATTTT.

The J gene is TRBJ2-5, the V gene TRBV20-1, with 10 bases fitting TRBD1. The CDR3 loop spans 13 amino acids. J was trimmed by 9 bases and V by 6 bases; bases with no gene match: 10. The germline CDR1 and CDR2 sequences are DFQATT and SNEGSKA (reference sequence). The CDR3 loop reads CSAQPGQGRAQYF. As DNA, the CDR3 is TGCAGTGCCCAACCGGGACAGGGGAGGGCCCAGTACTTC.

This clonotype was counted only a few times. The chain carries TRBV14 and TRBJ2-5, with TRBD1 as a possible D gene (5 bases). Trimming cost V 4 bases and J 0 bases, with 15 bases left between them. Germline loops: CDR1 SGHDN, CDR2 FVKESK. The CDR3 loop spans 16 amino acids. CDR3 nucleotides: TGTGCCAGCAGCCCTTTTACGACAGCGCACCAAGAGACCCAGTACTTC. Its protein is CASSPFTTAHQETQYF. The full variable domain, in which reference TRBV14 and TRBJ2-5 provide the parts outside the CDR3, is EAGVTQFPSHSVIEKGQTVTLRCDPISGHDNLYWYRRVMGKEIKFLLHFVKESKQDESGMPNNRFLAERTGGTYSTLKVQPAELEDSGVYFCASSPFTTAHQETQYFGPGTRLLVL.

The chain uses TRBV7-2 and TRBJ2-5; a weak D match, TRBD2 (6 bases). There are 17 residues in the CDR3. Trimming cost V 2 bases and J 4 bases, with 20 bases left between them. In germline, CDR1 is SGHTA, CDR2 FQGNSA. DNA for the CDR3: TGTGCCAGCAGCTTAACGGGCCCTAGTTCGGGGGTAGAGACCCAGTACTTC. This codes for CASSLTGPSSGVETQYF.

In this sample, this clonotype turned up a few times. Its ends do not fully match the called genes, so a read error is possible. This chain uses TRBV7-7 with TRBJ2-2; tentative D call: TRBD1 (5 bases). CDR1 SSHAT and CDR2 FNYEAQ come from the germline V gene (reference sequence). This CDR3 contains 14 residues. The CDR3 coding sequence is TGTGCTAGCAGCTTAGCAGGGTTAACCGGGGAGCTGTTTTTT. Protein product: CASSLAGLTGELFF.

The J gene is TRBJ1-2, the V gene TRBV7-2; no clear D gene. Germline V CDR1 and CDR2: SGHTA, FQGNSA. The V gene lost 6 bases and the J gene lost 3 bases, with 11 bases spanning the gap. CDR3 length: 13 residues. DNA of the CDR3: TGTGCCAGCAGTTCCTACGGGGACTATGGCTACACCTTC. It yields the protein CASSSYGDYGYTF.

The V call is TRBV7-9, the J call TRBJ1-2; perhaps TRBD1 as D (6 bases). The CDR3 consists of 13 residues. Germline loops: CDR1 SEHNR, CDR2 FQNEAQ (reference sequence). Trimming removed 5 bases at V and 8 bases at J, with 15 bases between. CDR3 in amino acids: CASSPPPRGGYTF. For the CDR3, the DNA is TGTGCCAGCAGCCCCCCCCCCAGGGGCGGCTACACCTTC. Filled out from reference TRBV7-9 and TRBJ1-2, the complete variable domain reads DTGVSQNPRHKITKRGQNVTFRCDPISEHNRLYWYRQTLGQGPEFLTYFQNEAQLEKSRLLSDRFSAERPKGSFSTLEIQRTEQGDSAMYLCASSPPPRGGYTFGSGTRLTVV.

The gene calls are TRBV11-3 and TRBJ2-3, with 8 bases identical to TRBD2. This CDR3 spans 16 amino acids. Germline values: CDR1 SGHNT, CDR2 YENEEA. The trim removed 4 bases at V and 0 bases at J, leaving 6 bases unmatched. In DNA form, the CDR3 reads TGTGCCAGCAGCTCTTTAGCGGGGACTAGCACAGATACGCAGTATTTT. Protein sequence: CASSSLAGTSTDTQYF. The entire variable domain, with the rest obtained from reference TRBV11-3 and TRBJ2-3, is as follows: EAGVVQSPRYKIIEKKQPVAFWCNPISGHNTLYWYLQNLGQGPELLIRYENEEAVDDSQLPKDRFSAERLKGVDSTLKIQPAELGDSAVYLCASSSLAGTSTDTQYFGPGTRLTVL.

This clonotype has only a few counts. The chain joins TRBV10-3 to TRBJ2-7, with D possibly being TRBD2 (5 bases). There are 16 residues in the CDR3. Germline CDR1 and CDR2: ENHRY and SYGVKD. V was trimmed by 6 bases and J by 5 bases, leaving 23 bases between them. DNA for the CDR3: TGTGCCATCAGCGGGGATGGGCTCCCTAGGGATCACGAGCAGTACTTC. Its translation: CAISGDGLPRDHEQYF.

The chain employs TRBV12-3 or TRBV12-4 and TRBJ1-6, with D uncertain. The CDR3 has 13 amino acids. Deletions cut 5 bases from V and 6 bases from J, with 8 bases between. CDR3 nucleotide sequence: TGTGCCAGCAGTGAAAGCCTTAATTCACCCCTCCACTTT. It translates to CASSESLNSPLHF.

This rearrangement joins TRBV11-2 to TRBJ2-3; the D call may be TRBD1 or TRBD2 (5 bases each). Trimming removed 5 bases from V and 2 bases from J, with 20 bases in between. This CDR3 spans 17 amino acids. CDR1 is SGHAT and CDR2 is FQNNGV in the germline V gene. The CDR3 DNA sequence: TGTGCCAGCAGCCAACCCCCGGGGCCCACCTTCACAGATACGCAGTATTTT. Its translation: CASSQPPGPTFTDTQYF.